Listed below are T cell receptor beta chains from one sample, sequenced in a study of PD-1 blockade in classical Hodgkin lymphoma. Method: immunoSEQ multiplex PCR; TCRdb's copy keeps in-frame clones and lacks some. The sample has roughly 4,800 clones, around 89% seen once. Sequenced sample: CD8+ T cells from blood. These receptors came from a human donor with classical Hodgkin lymphoma. The CDR3 runs from the conserved cysteine through the conserved F or W. D genes are given only for firm matches. A clone size is listed for some rows: how often the clone was seen (once, few, many), or a class if it is expanded.

-,-,TRBV5-8,TRBJ2-7,CASSPDPVPEQYF,TGTGCCAGCAGCCCCGACCCCGTCCCAGAGCAGTACTTC
-,TRBD1,TRBV7-9,TRBJ1-2,CASSSGQEAIYGYTF,TGTGCCAGCAGCTCGGGACAGGAGGCGATCTATGGCTACACCTTC
-,-,TRBV5-8,TRBJ2-1,CASSFRADNNEQFF,TGTGCCAGCAGCTTTCGGGCAGATAACAATGAGCAGTTCTTC
-,-,TRBV5-6,TRBJ2-7,CASSAAFGTNEQYF,TGTGCCAGCAGCGCTGCATTCGGGACAAACGAGCAGTACTTC
-,TRBD1,TRBV19,TRBJ2-1,CASSIIIAGGPDNEQFF,TGTGCCAGTAGTATTATCATCGCAGGGGGCCCAGACAATGAGCAGTTCTTC
once,-,TRBV29-1,TRBJ1-1,CSGASGGGRNTEAFF,TGCAGCGGCGCCTCCGGGGGGGGGAGGAACACTGAAGCTTTCTTT
few,-,TRBV7-6,TRBJ2-7,CASSSKTGHEQYF,TGTGCCAGCAGCTCCAAGACGGGCCACGAGCAGTACTTC
-,TRBD1,TRBV9,TRBJ1-4,CASSVGSGGNEKLFF,TGTGCCAGCAGCGTAGGTTCAGGGGGAAATGAAAAACTGTTTTTT
-,-,TRBV7-6,TRBJ1-1,CASSVGVINTEAFF,TGTGCCAGCAGCGTGGGGGTCATAAACACTGAAGCTTTCTTT
-,TRBD1,TRBV23-1,TRBJ1-5,CASSQEGQLGRGNQPQHF,TGCGCCAGCAGTCAAGAGGGACAGCTGGGGCGGGGCAATCAGCCCCAGCATTTT
-,-,TRBV29-1,TRBJ2-7,CSVDDTYEQYF,TGCAGCGTTGACGATACCTACGAGCAGTACTTC
-,-,TRBV27,TRBJ1-5,CASRWGTNQPQHF,TGTGCCAGCAGGTGGGGCACCAATCAGCCCCAGCATTTT
-,-,TRBV11-3,TRBJ2-7,CASSAPNSEYEQYF,TGTGCCAGCAGCGCCCCTAACTCGGAGTACGAGCAGTACTTC
-,-,TRBV2,TRBJ1-2,CARGEGASDTF,TGTGCCAGAGGAGAAGGGGCATCGGACACCTTC
-,TRBD1,TRBV19,TRBJ2-7,CASSMESWTGPYEQYF,TGTGCCAGTAGTATGGAGTCTTGGACAGGACCCTACGAGCAGTACTTC
-,TRBD2,TRBV4-3,TRBJ2-1,CASSQDSATSGFRYEQFF,TGCGCCAGCAGCCAAGATAGCGCGACTAGCGGGTTTAGATATGAGCAGTTCTTC
-,-,TRBV5-6,TRBJ1-2,CASSLAMQAPYGYTF,TGTGCCAGCAGCTTGGCGATGCAAGCCCCCTATGGCTACACCTTC
-,-,TRBV11-2,TRBJ1-4,CASSLRVGRINEKLFF,TGTGCCAGCAGCTTAAGGGTCGGGCGCATTAATGAAAAACTGTTTTTT
once,-,TRBV15,TRBJ1-6,CATSRDRVGGSPLHF,TGTGCCACCAGCAGAGACAGGGTAGGAGGATCACCCCTCCACTTT
-,TRBD2,TRBV27,TRBJ2-3,CANNHGKREESTDTQYF,TGTGCCAACAATCACGGGAAGCGGGAGGAGAGCACAGATACGCAGTATTTT